The rows below give T cell receptor beta chains drawn from one sample of a study of blood T cells in healthy people across ages. TCRdb used MiXCR to reprocess the 5' RACE reads, holding one entry per CDR3 protein. This sample has about 1.1 million distinct CDR3 sequences, with more than 30% found just once. The source material was blood. These receptors were taken from a young man in good health. The CDR3 runs from the conserved cysteine through the conserved F or W. D genes are given only for firm matches. The listing skips clone size in some rows; elsewhere it reads once, few, many or a size class.

J: TRBJ2-1
V: TRBV14
D: NA
size: few
CDR3: CASSQLGASSYNEQFF
DNA: TGTGCCAGCAGCCAGCTAGGTGCGAGCTCCTACAATGAGCAGTTCTTC

J: TRBJ1-6
V: TRBV18
D: NA
size: NA
CDR3: CASSPQGGINSPLHF
DNA: TGTGCCAGCTCACCACAGGGGGGGATCAATTCACCCCTCCACTTT

J: TRBJ2-2
V: TRBV4-1
D: NA
size: NA
CDR3: CASSQEPGANTGELFF
DNA: TGCGCCAGCAGCCAAGAACCGGGAGCGAACACCGGGGAGCTGTTTTTT

J: TRBJ2-4
V: TRBV6-1
D: TRBD2
size: NA
CDR3: CASSRSGGDLAKNIQYF
DNA: TGTGCCAGCAGTCGTAGCGGGGGGGACCTAGCCAAAAACATTCAGTACTTC

J: TRBJ2-5
V: TRBV25-1
D: TRBD1
size: NA
CDR3: CATMGQNQETQYF
DNA: TGTGCCACCATGGGACAGAACCAAGAGACCCAGTACTTC

J: TRBJ2-7
V: TRBV20-1
D: TRBD2
size: NA
CDR3: CSARDPTGGDYEQYF
DNA: TGCAGTGCTAGAGATCCGACGGGAGGAGACTACGAGCAGTACTTC

J: TRBJ1-3
V: TRBV29-1
D: NA
size: NA
CDR3: CSVDQGGGNTIYF
DNA: TGCAGCGTTGATCAGGGCGGTGGAAACACCATATATTTT

J: TRBJ2-1
V: TRBV20-1
D: TRBD2
size: few
CDR3: CSARGGSGLAGKVQNYNEQFF
DNA: TGCAGTGCTAGAGGTGGTAGTGGACTAGCGGGAAAAGTCCAAAACTACAATGAGCAGTTCTTC

J: TRBJ1-1
V: TRBV27
D: TRBD1
size: NA
CDR3: CASSFGQGAFNEAFF
DNA: TGTGCCAGCAGTTTCGGACAGGGGGCGTTTAATGAAGCTTTCTTT

J: TRBJ1-2
V: TRBV7-2
D: NA
size: NA
CDR3: CASSPTVGGYGYTF
DNA: TGTGCCAGCAGCCCGACTGTGGGGGGCTATGGCTACACCTTC

J: TRBJ1-2
V: TRBV29-1
D: NA
size: NA
CDR3: CSVDGPGGVLGGYTF
DNA: TGCAGCGTTGACGGTCCGGGTGGCGTCCTAGGTGGCTACACCTTC

J: TRBJ1-1
V: TRBV7-9
D: TRBD1
size: few
CDR3: CASTLTLRGQGKGNTEAFF
DNA: TGTGCCAGCACCTTAACGCTCCGGGGACAGGGGAAAGGGAACACTGAAGCTTTCTTT

J: TRBJ2-1
V: TRBV6-5
D: TRBD2
size: few
CDR3: CASSYSGLADYNEQFF
DNA: TGTGCCAGCAGTTACTCGGGACTAGCGGACTACAATGAGCAGTTCTTC

J: TRBJ2-1
V: TRBV5-1
D: NA
size: NA
CDR3: CASSLTGSPTYNEQFF
DNA: TGCGCCAGCAGCTTGACAGGGTCCCCAACCTACAATGAGCAGTTCTTC

J: TRBJ1-4
V: TRBV12-3/TRBV12-4
D: NA
size: many
CDR3: CASSLTGRTTNEKLFF
DNA: TGTGCCAGCAGTTTAACGGGTCGGACAACTAATGAAAAACTGTTTTTT

J: TRBJ2-1
V: TRBV29-1
D: NA
size: NA
CDR3: CSAGPRVGYNEQFF
DNA: TGCAGCGCGGGCCCCAGGGTCGGGTACAATGAGCAGTTCTTC

J: TRBJ1-5
V: TRBV19
D: TRBD1
size: few
CDR3: CASSNGQGRRNQPQHF
DNA: TGTGCCAGTAGTAACGGACAGGGCCGGCGCAATCAGCCCCAGCATTTT

J: TRBJ1-5
V: TRBV6-5
D: NA
size: NA
CDR3: CASRPWGESAQPQHF
DNA: TGTGCCAGCAGACCCTGGGGGGAATCGGCTCAGCCCCAGCATTTT

J: TRBJ1-1
V: TRBV29-1
D: NA
size: NA
CDR3: CSTRTGPEAFF
DNA: TGCAGCACCCGCACAGGGCCAGAAGCTTTCTTT

J: TRBJ1-2
V: TRBV6-1
D: NA
size: NA
CDR3: CASTRRERTSYVGGYTF
DNA: TGTGCCAGCACTAGACGGGAGAGAACTTCCTATGTTGGAGGCTACACCTTC

J: TRBJ1-3
V: TRBV10-2
D: NA
size: NA
CDR3: CASSEPPPGNTIYF
DNA: TGCGCCAGCAGTGAGCCCCCACCTGGAAACACCATATATTTT

J: TRBJ2-1
V: TRBV3-1
D: TRBD2
size: NA
CDR3: CARRGGRNEQFF
DNA: TGTGCCAGGCGGGGGGGCCGCAATGAGCAGTTCTTC

J: TRBJ2-3
V: TRBV12-3/TRBV12-4
D: TRBD2
size: many
CDR3: CASSPRGTSEDTQYF
DNA: TGTGCCAGCAGCCCTAGGGGGACTAGCGAAGATACGCAGTATTTT

J: TRBJ1-2
V: TRBV16
D: NA
size: NA
CDR3: CASSQRQDYGYTF
DNA: TGTGCCAGCAGCCAACGACAGGATTATGGCTACACCTTC

J: TRBJ2-2
V: TRBV20-1
D: TRBD1
size: NA
CDR3: CSAPSDRGRTGELFF
DNA: TGCAGTGCTCCCTCGGACAGGGGGCGTACCGGGGAGCTGTTTTTT